The T cell receptor (beta chain) under discussion was sequenced for a study of molecular identifiers for immune sequencing clone quantification. The study, taken as a whole, reports: Jurkat TCR RNA from one cell was spiked into some 1 million naive cells, and it was reportedly detectable there. Clone sizes could be underestimated for highly expanded clones when identical TCR molecules share a barcode.

TCRdb independently ran MiXCR on the PCR reads; one entry per CDR3 protein. This sample yields roughly 630,000 distinct CDR3 sequences, of which about 25% are seen a single time; 0.7% to 0.95% belongs to the top ten. Naive CD8 libraries used about 19,000 to 1,000,000 sorted cells and 10%, 30% or 50% RNA. The length of the CDR3 is 13 residues. V was trimmed by 6 bases and J by 3 bases, leaving 11 bases between them. Points on this clonotype: Its antigen remains unknown.

The V call is TRBV12-3 or TRBV12-4, the J call TRBJ1-2, with D maybe TRBD1 (6 bases). Sequencing used naive CD8+ T cells from blood, with Jurkat cell RNA spiked in. Documented subset: FACS-sorted CD8+CD4-CCR7+CD45RA+ naive T cells. The TCR was taken from a human donor in good health. Some libraries in this study had Jurkat cell RNA spiked in. CDR3 amino acids: CASRHRQDYGYTF. The CDR3 DNA sequence: TGTGCCAGCAGACACAGACAGGACTATGGCTACACCTTC.